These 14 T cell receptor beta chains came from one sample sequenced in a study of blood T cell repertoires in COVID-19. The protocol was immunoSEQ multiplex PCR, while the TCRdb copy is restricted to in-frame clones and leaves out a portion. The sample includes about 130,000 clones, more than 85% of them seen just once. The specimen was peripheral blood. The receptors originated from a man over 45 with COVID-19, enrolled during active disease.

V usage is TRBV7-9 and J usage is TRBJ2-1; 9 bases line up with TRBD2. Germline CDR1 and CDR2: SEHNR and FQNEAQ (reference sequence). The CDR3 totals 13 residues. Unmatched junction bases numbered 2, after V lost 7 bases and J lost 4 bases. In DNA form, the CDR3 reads TGTGCCAGCATGGCGGGAGGGTACAATGAGCAGTTCTTC. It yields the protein CASMAGGYNEQFF.

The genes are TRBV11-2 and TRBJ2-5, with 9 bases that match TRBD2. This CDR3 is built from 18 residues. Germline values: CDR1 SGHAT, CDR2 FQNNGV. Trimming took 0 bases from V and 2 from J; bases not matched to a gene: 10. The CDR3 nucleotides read TGTGCCAGCAGCTTAGAGTTTCAGCGGGAGGAGGGACAAGAGACCCAGTACTTC. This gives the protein CASSLEFQREEGQETQYF.

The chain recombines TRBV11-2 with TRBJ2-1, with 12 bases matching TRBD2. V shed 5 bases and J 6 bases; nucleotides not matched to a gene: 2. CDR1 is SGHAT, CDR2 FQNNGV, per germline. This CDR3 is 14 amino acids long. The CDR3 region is CASSRGLAGNEQFF. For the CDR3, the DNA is TGTGCCAGCAGCCGGGGACTAGCGGGCAATGAGCAGTTCTTC.

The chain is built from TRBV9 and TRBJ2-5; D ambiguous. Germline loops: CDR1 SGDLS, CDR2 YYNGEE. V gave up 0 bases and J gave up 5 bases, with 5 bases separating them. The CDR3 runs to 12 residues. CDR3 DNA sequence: TGTGCCAGCAGCGTAGGCGATGAGACCCAGTACTTC. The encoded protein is CASSVGDETQYF.

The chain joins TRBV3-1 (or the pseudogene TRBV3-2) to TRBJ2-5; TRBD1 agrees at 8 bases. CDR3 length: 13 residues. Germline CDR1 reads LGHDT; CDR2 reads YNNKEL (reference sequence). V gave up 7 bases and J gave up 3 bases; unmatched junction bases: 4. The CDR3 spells CASTRTGKETQYF. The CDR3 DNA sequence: TGTGCCAGCACCCGGACAGGGAAAGAGACCCAGTACTTC.

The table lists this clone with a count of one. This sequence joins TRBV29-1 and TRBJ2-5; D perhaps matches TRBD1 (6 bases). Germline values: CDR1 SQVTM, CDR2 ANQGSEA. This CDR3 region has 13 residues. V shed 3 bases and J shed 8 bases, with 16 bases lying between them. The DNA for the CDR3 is TGCAGCGTTGACCGGGACCGAGGGGGAACCCAGTACTTC. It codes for CSVDRDRGGTQYF.

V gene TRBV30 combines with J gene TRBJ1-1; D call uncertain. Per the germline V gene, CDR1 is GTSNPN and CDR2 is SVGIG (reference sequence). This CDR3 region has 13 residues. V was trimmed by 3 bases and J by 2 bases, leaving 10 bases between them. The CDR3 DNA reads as TGTGCCTGGAGGAGGTCGGGTAACACTGAAGCTTTCTTT. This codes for CAWRRSGNTEAFF.

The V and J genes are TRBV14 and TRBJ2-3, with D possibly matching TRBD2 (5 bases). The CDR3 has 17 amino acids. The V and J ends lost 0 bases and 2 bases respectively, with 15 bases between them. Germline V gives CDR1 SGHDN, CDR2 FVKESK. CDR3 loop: CASSQEVYFRDTDTQYF. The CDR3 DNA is TGTGCCAGCAGCCAAGAAGTCTACTTTCGGGACACAGATACGCAGTATTTT. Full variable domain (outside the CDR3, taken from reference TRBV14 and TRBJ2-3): EAGVTQFPSHSVIEKGQTVTLRCDPISGHDNLYWYRRVMGKEIKFLLHFVKESKQDESGMPNNRFLAERTGGTYSTLKVQPAELEDSGVYFCASSQEVYFRDTDTQYFGPGTRLTVL.

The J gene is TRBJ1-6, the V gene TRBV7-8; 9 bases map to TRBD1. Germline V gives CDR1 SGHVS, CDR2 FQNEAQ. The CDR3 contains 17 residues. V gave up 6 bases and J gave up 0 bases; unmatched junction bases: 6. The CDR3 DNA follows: TGTGCCAGCAGACCAGGGACAGGGAGCTCCTATAATTCACCCCTCCACTTT. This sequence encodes CASRPGTGSSYNSPLHF.

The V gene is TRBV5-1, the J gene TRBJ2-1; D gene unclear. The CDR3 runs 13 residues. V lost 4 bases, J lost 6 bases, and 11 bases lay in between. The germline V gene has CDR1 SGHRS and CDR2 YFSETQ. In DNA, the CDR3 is TGCGCCAGCAGCCTCAATAGCCTCAATGAGCAGTTCTTC. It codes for CASSLNSLNEQFF. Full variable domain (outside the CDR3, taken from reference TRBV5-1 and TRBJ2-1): KAGVTQTPRYLIKTRGQQVTLSCSPISGHRSVSWYQQTPGQGLQFLFEYFSETQRNKGNFPGRFSGRQFSNSRSEMNVSTLELGDSALYLCASSLNSLNEQFFGPGTRLTVL.

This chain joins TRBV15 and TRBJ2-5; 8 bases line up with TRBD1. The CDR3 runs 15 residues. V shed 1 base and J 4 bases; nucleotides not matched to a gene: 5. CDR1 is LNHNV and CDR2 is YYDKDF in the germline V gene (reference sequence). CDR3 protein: CATSRGQGSTETQYF. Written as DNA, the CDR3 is TGTGCCACCAGCAGAGGACAGGGGTCAACAGAGACCCAGTACTTC.

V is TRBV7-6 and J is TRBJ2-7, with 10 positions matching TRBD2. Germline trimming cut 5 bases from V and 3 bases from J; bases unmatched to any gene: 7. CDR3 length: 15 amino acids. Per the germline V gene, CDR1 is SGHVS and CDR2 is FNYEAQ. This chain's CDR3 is CASSPWTSGIYEQYF. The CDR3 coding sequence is TGTGCCAGCAGCCCCTGGACTAGCGGCATCTACGAGCAGTACTTC.

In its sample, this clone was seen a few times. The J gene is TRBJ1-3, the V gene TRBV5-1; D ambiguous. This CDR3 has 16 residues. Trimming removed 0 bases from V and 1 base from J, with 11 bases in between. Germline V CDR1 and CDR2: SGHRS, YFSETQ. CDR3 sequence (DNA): TGCGCCAGCAGCTTGGTGGGGAGGAGATCTGGAAACACCATATATTTT. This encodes CASSLVGRRSGNTIYF.

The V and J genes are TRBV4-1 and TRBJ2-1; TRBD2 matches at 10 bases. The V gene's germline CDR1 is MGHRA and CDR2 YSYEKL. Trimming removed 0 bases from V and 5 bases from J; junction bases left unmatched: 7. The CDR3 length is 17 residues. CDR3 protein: CASSQDGGTSADNEQFF. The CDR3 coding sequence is TGCGCCAGCAGCCAAGATGGTGGGACTAGCGCTGACAATGAGCAGTTCTTC.